The 21 T cell receptor beta chains below were found in one sample sequenced in a study of blood T cells in healthy people across ages. A second PCR, run for 7 to 11 cycles, used a sample-barcoded 5' primer plus a J-beta primer mix. TCRdb itself ran the 5' RACE reads through MiXCR, one entry per CDR3 protein. The sample consists of under 2,000,000 distinct CDR3 sequences, roughly 52% of them appearing once. The sequenced sample consisted of blood. The source is a woman between 40 and 50 years old in good health.

The sample holds a few counts of this clonotype. CDR3 region: CASHVRDRVNYGYTF. CDR3 DNA sequence: TGTGCCAGCCATGTCAGGGACAGGGTGAACTATGGCTACACCTTC. The J gene is TRBJ1-2, the V gene TRBV12-3 or TRBV12-4, with 9 bases aligning to TRBD1. J gave up 2 bases and V 8 bases, and 9 bases lay outside the gene matches. This CDR3 comprises 15 residues.

The CDR3 loop is CASSLADLARASNQPQHF. DNA for the CDR3: TGTGCCAGCAGCTTGGCCGATTTGGCCAGGGCGAGCAATCAGCCCCAGCATTTT. The genes are TRBV5-8 and TRBJ1-5; D may be TRBD1 (5 bases). The length of the CDR3 is 18 residues. Between the trimmed V and J ends, which lost 0 bases and 1 base, there was a span of 17 bases. Germline-derived CDR1 and CDR2 are SGHTS and YDEGEE.

About this clonotype: The junction departs from germline at one end; a sequencing error may be responsible. This chain connects TRBV4-3 to TRBJ2-3; D might be TRBD1 or TRBD2, each matching 5 bases. Germline V gene data show CDR1 as LGHNA and CDR2 as YSLEER. The CDR3 extends over 20 amino acids. The CDR3 sequence: CASSQDFHRSGSSSTGTQYF. The CDR3 coding sequence is TGCGCCAGCAGCCAAGATTTCCATCGATCGGGGAGCTCTAGCACAGGTACGCAGTATTTT.

The rearrangement links TRBV18 to TRBJ1-6, with 7 bases fitting TRBD1. After removal of 3 bases from V and 7 bases from J, the junction contained 6 bases not matched to a gene. CDR3 length: 15 amino acids. Germline-derived CDR1 and CDR2 are KGHSH and LQKENI. CDR3: CASSPGQVLNSPLHF. The CDR3 DNA is TGTGCCAGCTCACCCGGACAGGTGCTGAATTCACCCCTCCACTTT. Together with reference TRBV18 and TRBJ1-6, the CDR3 gives the full variable domain: NAGVMQNPRHLVRRRGQEARLRCSPMKGHSHVYWYRQLPEEGLKFMVYLQKENIIDESGMPKERFSAEFPKEGPSILRIQQVVRGDSAAYFCASSPGQVLNSPLHFGNGTRLTVT.

This clonotype was counted at least ten times. V gene TRBV6-2 or TRBV6-3 combines with J gene TRBJ2-3; D gene unclear. Germline values: CDR1 MNHEY, CDR2 SVGEGT. Trimming cost V 6 bases and J 6 bases, with 7 bases left between them. This CDR3 contains 11 residues. The CDR3 DNA reads as TGTGCCAGCAGCTCCCTCGATACGCAGTATTTT. Protein product: CASSSLDTQYF.

The J gene is TRBJ2-7, the V gene TRBV12-5; possibly TRBD2 for D (6 bases). Per germline, CDR1 LGHNT and CDR2 FRNRAP. Deletions cut 7 bases from V and 5 bases from J, with 15 bases between. The CDR3 contains 13 residues. This CDR3 reads CASAWAGRHEQYF. CDR3 nucleotide sequence: TGTGCTAGTGCTTGGGCAGGGAGGCACGAGCAGTACTTC.

The chain recombines TRBV27 with TRBJ2-1; D gene unclear. CDR3 length: 15 residues. Germline V gene sequence: CDR1 MNHEY, CDR2 SMNVEV (reference sequence). V gave up 4 bases and J gave up 1 base, with 11 bases separating them. The CDR3 DNA reads TGTGCCAGCAGTTCGGCTAGTCGGTCCTACAATGAGCAGTTCTTC. Translated: CASSSASRSYNEQFF.

The V gene is TRBV28, the J gene TRBJ2-4; TRBD2 agrees at 8 bases. Per the germline V gene, CDR1 is MDHEN and CDR2 is SYDVKM. The CDR3 loop spans 16 amino acids. The junction had 8 bases not matched to a gene; V was cut back by 6 bases and J by 1 base. The CDR3 sequence: CASSTGGEGAKNIQYF. CDR3 sequence (DNA): TGTGCCAGCAGCACCGGGGGGGAAGGGGCCAAAAACATTCAGTACTTC.

This clonotype was detected only a few times. This rearrangement joins TRBV20-1 to TRBJ2-4, with 9 bases aligning to TRBD2. Germline V gene sequence: CDR1 DFQATT, CDR2 SNEGSKA (reference sequence). V dropped 1 base and J dropped 6; count of bases not matched to a gene: 7. There are 15 residues in the CDR3. CDR3 DNA sequence: TGCAGTGCTAGAGGCCTAGCGGGGAACGTAAACATTCAGTACTTC. It codes for CSARGLAGNVNIQYF.

The genes are TRBV9 and TRBJ1-2; TRBD1 agrees at 8 bases. The junction had 6 bases not matched to a gene; V was cut back by 0 bases and J by 5 bases. CDR1 is SGDLS, CDR2 YYNGEE, per germline. The CDR3 runs to 15 residues. This chain's CDR3 is CASSVAGQAVYGYTF. The CDR3 coding sequence is TGTGCCAGCAGCGTAGCGGGACAGGCTGTTTATGGCTACACCTTC.

The rearrangement uses TRBV20-1 and TRBJ1-2; a weak D match, TRBD1 (5 bases). The CDR3 covers 13 residues. Trimming took off 6 bases at V and 7 bases at J, with 18 bases between the two ends. Germline loops: CDR1 DFQATT, CDR2 SNEGSKA (reference sequence). The CDR3 sequence is CSAPRARASGYTF. The CDR3 DNA reads as TGCAGTGCCCCACGGGCCAGGGCCAGTGGCTACACCTTC.

This chain connects TRBV5-1 to TRBJ2-5; D is ambiguous. Germline values: CDR1 SGHRS, CDR2 YFSETQ. The V end lost 4 bases, the J end lost 2 bases, and 9 bases lay between the germline ends. The CDR3 extends over 13 amino acids. CDR3 coding DNA: TGCGCCAGCAGCAACTTGAGACAAGAGACCCAGTACTTC. It codes for CASSNLRQETQYF.

The chain combines TRBV5-6 with TRBJ2-5; 7 bases are shared with TRBD2. CDR3 length: 16 amino acids. The V gene's germline CDR1 is SGHDT and CDR2 YYEEEE. V shed 2 bases, J shed 3 bases, and the junction held 10 bases outside the gene matches. The CDR3 here is CASSFPTGGGEETQYF. As DNA, the CDR3 is TGTGCCAGCAGCTTCCCAACGGGGGGAGGGGAAGAGACCCAGTACTTC.

This chain joins TRBV20-1 and TRBJ2-7; maybe TRBD1 (6 bases). CDR1 and CDR2 (germline): DFQATT, SNEGSKA (reference sequence). Trimming removed 0 bases from V and 4 bases from J, with 13 bases in between. The CDR3 covers 14 residues. CDR3 sequence reads: CSARDFRDIYEQYF. The CDR3 bases are TGCAGTGCTAGAGATTTTAGGGACATATACGAGCAGTACTTC.

The genes are TRBV6-6 and TRBJ1-6; 7 positions match TRBD1. This CDR3 has 13 residues. Looked up from germline, CDR1 is MNHNY and CDR2 is SVGAGI (reference sequence). V was clipped by 11 bases and J by 1 base; unmatched bases: 2. CDR3 protein: CALGQSYNSPLHF. As DNA, the CDR3 is TGTGCCTTGGGACAGTCCTATAATTCACCCCTCCACTTT.

This clonotype showed up just once. The chain recombines TRBV5-1 with TRBJ1-2; D not certain. This CDR3 is built from 14 residues. The V end was cut by 4 bases, the J end by 4 bases, with 14 bases between. Germline CDR1 and CDR2: SGHRS and YFSETQ. In nucleotides, the CDR3 is TGCGCCAGCAGCCTGGGATTATTGACCTATGGCTACACCTTC. The encoded protein is CASSLGLLTYGYTF.

This clonotype was detected a few times. CDR3 nucleotide sequence: TGTGCCATCAGTGGCCCGACTCGACAGGGGGCGGGGAGTGAAGCTTTCTTT. Amino acids: CAISGPTRQGAGSEAFF. The rearrangement links TRBV10-3 to TRBJ1-1; 10 bases line up with TRBD1. The ends lost 4 bases at V and 7 bases at J; junction bases unmatched: 15. Germline values: CDR1 ENHRY, CDR2 SYGVKD. The CDR3 has 17 amino acids.

There are a few counts of this clonotype. This chain uses TRBV28 with TRBJ2-3; 11 bases line up with TRBD2. Germline CDR1 is MDHEN and CDR2 is SYDVKM. The CDR3 contains 15 residues. V gave up 7 bases and J gave up 3 bases; unmatched junction bases: 6. CDR3 loop: CASKRLAGGTDTQYF. The DNA of the CDR3 is TGTGCCAGCAAGCGGCTAGCGGGGGGTACAGATACGCAGTATTTT.

This rearrangement joins TRBV5-1 to TRBJ2-7; TRBD1 agrees at 8 bases. Germline CDR1 and CDR2: SGHRS and YFSETQ. CDR3 size: 14 residues. V shed 2 bases and J 3 bases; nucleotides not matched to a gene: 4. The CDR3 loop is CASSFRDRIYEQYF. The DNA of the CDR3 is TGCGCCAGCAGCTTCAGGGACAGGATCTACGAGCAGTACTTC.

In its sample, this clonotype was seen a few times. This chain uses TRBV28 with TRBJ1-5; 7 nucleotides line up with TRBD1. V trimming: 3 bases; J trimming: 1 base; junction bases outside the gene matches: 21. The CDR3 extends over 21 amino acids. Germline loops: CDR1 MDHEN, CDR2 SYDVKM. CDR3 amino acids: CASSFFGGARGWIRSNQPQHF. The CDR3 coding sequence is TGTGCCAGCAGTTTCTTCGGTGGGGCCAGGGGGTGGATTAGAAGCAATCAGCCCCAGCATTTT.

This clonotype was detected once. This chain uses TRBV18 with TRBJ2-3; 7 nucleotides align to TRBD2. The CDR3 contains 16 residues. After removal of 3 bases from V and 5 bases from J, the junction contained 11 bases not matched to a gene. CDR1 KGHSH and CDR2 LQKENI come from the germline V gene. CDR3 loop: CASSPRGAGLRDTQYF. Here the CDR3 DNA reads TGTGCCAGCTCACCCCGTGGAGCGGGGCTCCGAGATACGCAGTATTTT. The full variable domain, its missing parts supplied by reference TRBV18 and TRBJ2-3, is NAGVMQNPRHLVRRRGQEARLRCSPMKGHSHVYWYRQLPEEGLKFMVYLQKENIIDESGMPKERFSAEFPKEGPSILRIQQVVRGDSAAYFCASSPRGAGLRDTQYFGPGTRLTVL.